This T cell receptor beta chain was sequenced in a study of cytomegalovirus exposure and HLA in healthy donors. While the first cohort had fewer than 850 subjects, the donors belonged to the separate validation cohort of 100 to 150 subjects. The CDR3 has 15 amino acids. Germline-derived CDR1 and CDR2 are LNHDA and SQIVND (reference sequence). V was cut by 3 bases and J by 0 bases, with 12 bases left in between. Sequencing used immunoSEQ multiplex PCR; TCRdb keeps in-frame clones, though not all of them. The table shows roughly 140,000 clones, with 85% to 90% occurring only once. The receptor comes from a woman under 30 in good health and CMV-seropositive. The chain has TRBV19 and TRBJ2-7, with D possibly being TRBD2 (6 bases). Sequencing used PBMCs. This CDR3 reads CASSIGTPPSYEQYF. The CDR3, as DNA: TGTGCCAGTAGTATTGGGACTCCTCCCTCCTACGAGCAGTACTTC.